Shown below are 25 T cell receptor beta chains from a single sample sequenced in a study of shared clonotypes between healthy human individuals. Naive CD8 cells lacked CD45RO and underwent positive selection for CCR7, leaving out terminally differentiated effector memory CD45RA+ cells. Produced via immunoSEQ multiplex PCR; TCRdb's table is partial and in-frame only. This table has about 2.1 million clones, 80% to 95% appearing once. Source material: naive CD8+ T cells from PBMCs. The source is a man aged 18-30 years in good health. Some clones in this sample may be carry-over from other donors' samples.

V is TRBV7-9 and J is TRBJ2-1; D is ambiguous. V gave up 7 bases and J gave up 8 bases, with 9 bases separating them. Germline CDR1 reads SEHNR; CDR2 reads FQNEAQ (reference sequence). This CDR3 has 11 residues. The CDR3 is CASTRSDEQFF. The CDR3 bases are TGTGCCAGCACCCGGTCGGATGAGCAGTTCTTC.

About this clone: Other nucleotide sequences from this sample produce the same CDR3. The rearrangement uses TRBV7-9 and TRBJ2-1; D tentatively fits TRBD1 or TRBD2 (5 bases each). Germline V gene data show CDR1 as SEHNR and CDR2 as FQNEAQ (reference sequence). V was pared by 3 bases and J by 9 bases, with 6 bases between. CDR3 length: 11 residues. CDR3: CASSLGREQFF. Written as DNA, the CDR3 is TGTGCCAGCAGCTTGGGACGTGAGCAGTTCTTC.

Worth noting for this clone: This same CDR3 is encoded by further DNA sequences in the sample. The chain is built from TRBV10-3 and TRBJ2-1; no clear D. Germline-derived CDR1 and CDR2 are ENHRY and SYGVKD. The CDR3 runs 14 residues. The V end was cut by 2 bases, the J end by 5 bases, with 10 bases between. CDR3 coding DNA: TGTGCCATCAGTGAGCCTTCGACCAACAATGAGCAGTTCTTC. This translates into CAISEPSTNNEQFF.

The chain carries TRBV15 and TRBJ2-2; TRBD1 or TRBD2 may be the D gene (5 bases each). The germline V gene has CDR1 LNHNV and CDR2 YYDKDF (reference sequence). V lost 5 bases and J 1 base, leaving 11 bases between the germline ends. This CDR3 contains 15 residues. In nucleotides, the CDR3 is TGTGCCACCAGCGGGGGAAGGATGAACACCGGGGAGCTGTTTTTT. Its translation: CATSGGRMNTGELFF.

V usage is TRBV4-3 and J usage is TRBJ2-7; 10 bases align to TRBD1. The V and J ends lost 4 bases and 7 bases, in that order; junction bases with no gene match: 10. The germline gives CDR1 LGHNA, CDR2 YSLEER. The CDR3 has 15 residues. The CDR3 protein is CASSLRDRGIGEQYF. The CDR3 DNA is TGCGCCAGCAGCCTCCGGGACAGGGGAATCGGGGAGCAGTACTTC.

On this clone itself: Different DNA sequences within this sample yield the same CDR3. CDR3 region: CASSQDREDIQYF. The CDR3, as DNA: TGCGCCAGCAGCCAAGACCGGGAGGACATTCAGTACTTC. The rearrangement joins TRBV4-3 to TRBJ2-4, with 7 bases aligning to TRBD2. CDR3 length equals 13 residues. Germline V gene lookup returns CDR1 LGHNA and CDR2 YSLEER. V gave up 0 bases and J gave up 8 bases; unmatched junction bases: 1.

The rearrangement joins TRBV29-1 to TRBJ2-7; possibly TRBD2 for D (5 bases). The germline V gene encodes CDR1 SQVTM and CDR2 ANQGSEA. CDR3 size: 13 residues. V lost 6 bases to trimming and J lost 2 bases, with 14 bases between them. The chain's CDR3 is CSVATGITYEQYF. The CDR3 DNA sequence: TGCAGCGTGGCGACCGGGATAACCTACGAGCAGTACTTC.

This clone was observed a single time. The CDR3 bases are TGTGCCAGCAGTTATCTAGCGGGGCCCCCAATGGCCTACGAGCAGTACTTC. The encoded protein is CASSYLAGPPMAYEQYF. The chain uses TRBV27 and TRBJ2-7, with 9 bases matching TRBD2. The CDR3 length is 17 residues. J gave up 2 bases and V 4 bases, and 12 bases lay outside the gene matches. CDR1 and CDR2 from the germline V gene are MNHEY and SMNVEV (reference sequence).

The V call is TRBV5-8, the J call TRBJ2-1; a possible D gene is TRBD2 (7 bases). The CDR3 covers 18 residues. Germline V CDR1 and CDR2: SGHTS, YDEGEE. V was shortened by 5 bases and J by 5 bases, with 26 bases between the two germline ends. The CDR3 spells CASRLWGGVEATHNEQFF. The CDR3 nucleotides are TGTGCCAGCAGATTGTGGGGGGGCGTGGAGGCGACCCACAATGAGCAGTTCTTC.

This sequence joins TRBV6-1 and TRBJ1-5; D is perhaps TRBD1 (6 bases). V lost 3 bases, J lost 12 bases, and 24 bases lay in between. Germline CDR1 is MNHNS and CDR2 is SASEGT. CDR3 size: 16 residues. The CDR3 protein is CASSESYRVQLGYQHF. CDR3 DNA: TGTGCCAGCAGTGAGTCATACAGGGTCCAACTAGGGTACCAGCATTTT.

The chain is built from TRBV11-1 and TRBJ1-1, with 8 bases fitting TRBD1. This CDR3 spans 14 amino acids. J lost 8 bases, V lost 5 bases, and 10 bases had no gene match. CDR1 is SGHAT and CDR2 is FQDESV in the germline V gene (reference sequence). CDR3 protein: CASSPDRGFLEAFF. Here the CDR3 DNA reads TGTGCCAGCAGCCCCGACAGGGGTTTTCTGGAAGCTTTCTTT. Full variable domain (rest looked up from reference TRBV11-1 and TRBJ1-1): EAEVAQSPRYKITEKSQAVAFWCDPISGHATLYWYRQILGQGPELLVQFQDESVVDDSQLPKDRFSAERLKGVDSTLKIQPAELGDSAMYLCASSPDRGFLEAFFGQGTRLTVV.

The chain employs TRBV4-1 and TRBJ1-5, with unresolved D. The germline gives CDR1 MGHRA, CDR2 YSYEKL. With 4 bases removed from V and 0 bases from J, the gap between germline ends came to 19 bases. The CDR3 is 18 amino acids. Written as DNA, the CDR3 is TGCGCCAGCAGCCTCCTCCTTCCGAAGGGAAATAGCAATCAGCCCCAGCATTTT. Residues: CASSLLLPKGNSNQPQHF.

For this clone: One end of the junction varies from germline; a read error may be responsible. V gene TRBV5-1 combines with J gene TRBJ2-7, with D possibly matching TRBD1 (6 bases). CDR1 and CDR2 from the germline V gene are SGHRS and YFSETQ. The CDR3 length is 15 residues. Here the CDR3 reads CASSLDRAVSHEQYF. CDR3 DNA sequence: TGCGCCAGCAGCTTGGACAGGGCCGTCTCCCACGAGCAGTACTTC.

The gene calls are TRBV4-1 and TRBJ2-7; D could derive from TRBD1 or TRBD2 (5 bases each). Trimming took off 4 bases at V and 3 bases at J, with 16 bases between the two ends. The CDR3 sequence is 15 residues long. Germline assignment: CDR1 MGHRA and CDR2 YSYEKL. CDR3 nucleotide sequence: TGCGCCAGCAGCCTCCAACCGAGAGGGGACTACGAGCAGTACTTC. Amino acids: CASSLQPRGDYEQYF.

J is TRBJ1-2 and V is TRBV11-1, with 10 nucleotides matching TRBD1. The CDR3 totals 16 residues. V was pared by 2 bases and J by 4 bases, with 7 bases of the junction left unmatched. Germline lookup yields CDR1 SGHAT and CDR2 FQDESV (reference sequence). CDR3 in DNA: TGTGCCAGCAGCTTAAGACAGGGGGCGTCGAGCTATGGCTACACCTTC. As protein: CASSLRQGASSYGYTF.

The chain recombines TRBV11-2 with TRBJ1-1; TRBD1 is a possible D gene (5 bases). The CDR3 sequence is 16 residues long. Trimming pared 7 bases from V and 4 bases from J, leaving 22 bases between. The germline V gene encodes CDR1 SGHAT and CDR2 FQNNGV. The CDR3 bases are TGTGCCAGCACCCTATACTCTATGGAGGGGCGCACTGAAGCTTTCTTT. It specifies CASTLYSMEGRTEAFF. The full variable domain, with the rest looked up from reference TRBV11-2 and TRBJ1-1, is EAGVAQSPRYKIIEKRQSVAFWCNPISGHATLYWYQQILGQGPKLLIQFQNNGVVDDSQLPKDRFSAERLKGVDSTLKIQPAKLEDSAVYLCASTLYSMEGRTEAFFGQGTRLTVV.

This CDR3 is CASSHVGHEQFF. The DNA of the CDR3 is TGTGCCAGCAGTCACGTTGGTCATGAGCAGTTCTTC. The chain links TRBV27 to TRBJ2-1; D is ambiguous. CDR3 size: 12 residues. CDR1 is MNHEY and CDR2 is SMNVEV in the germline V gene (reference sequence). V lost 5 bases and J lost 8, with 10 bases in between.

This clone appeared a single time. The V call is TRBV30, the J call TRBJ2-7, with 13 bases fitting TRBD2. CDR1 and CDR2 (germline): GTSNPN, SVGIG (reference sequence). The CDR3 runs to 15 residues. V lost 2 bases to trimming and J lost 4 bases; unmatched junction nucleotides: 5. CDR3 loop: CAWSTRLAGGYEQYF. Written as DNA, the CDR3 is TGTGCCTGGAGTACCCGACTAGCGGGAGGTTACGAGCAGTACTTC.

The V and J genes are TRBV11-2 and TRBJ2-3; 9 bases align to TRBD1. Germline-derived CDR1 and CDR2 are SGHAT and FQNNGV. The CDR3 spans 18 residues. V lost 1 base, J lost 6 bases, and 14 bases stayed unmatched. As DNA, the CDR3 is TGTGCCAGCAGCTTAGTTTGGGACAGGGAAGATCCTGAGGATACGCAGTATTTT. Translation: CASSLVWDREDPEDTQYF.

The chain employs TRBV14 and TRBJ2-7; 11 bases match TRBD1. V gave up 4 bases and J gave up 5 bases; unmatched junction bases: 7. CDR3 length equals 15 residues. Germline V gene lookup returns CDR1 SGHDN and CDR2 FVKESK. The DNA of the CDR3 is TGTGCCAGCAGCCCCAGGACAGGGGGCGTCGACGAGCAGTACTTC. Amino acids: CASSPRTGGVDEQYF.

The chain joins TRBV5-5 to TRBJ2-7; D gene unclear. V lost 2 bases to trimming and J lost 5 bases, with 14 bases between them. There are 14 residues in the CDR3. Germline CDR1 reads SGHKS; CDR2 reads YYEKEE (reference sequence). The CDR3 nucleotides read TGTGCCAGCAGCTTTGGTGTGAAGCTGGACGAGCAGTACTTC. Encoded protein: CASSFGVKLDEQYF.

V is TRBV7-9 and J is TRBJ2-3; maybe TRBD1 (6 bases). The CDR3 sequence is 16 residues long. Trimming took 5 bases from V and 0 from J, leaving 15 bases between them. The germline CDR1 and CDR2 sequences are SEHNR and FQNEAQ (reference sequence). CDR3 region: CASSPTGQHSTDTQYF. In nucleotides, the CDR3 is TGTGCCAGCAGCCCAACCGGACAGCATAGCACAGATACGCAGTATTTT.

This clone was seen more than once but under ten times. The chain uses TRBV21-1 and TRBJ1-5. TRBV21-1 is classified as a pseudogene. This CDR3 contains 14 residues. The CDR3 sequence is CASTPAPNPRPQHF. Here the CDR3 DNA reads TGTGCCAGCACCCCGGCACCGAACCCTCGGCCCCAGCATTTT.

The chain uses TRBV19 and TRBJ2-7; 14 bases match TRBD2. CDR1 and CDR2 from the germline V gene are LNHDA and SQIVND (reference sequence). V was pared by 6 bases and J by 5 bases, with 0 bases of the junction left unmatched. This CDR3 is 13 amino acids long. This CDR3 is CASRGLAGDEQYF. CDR3 DNA: TGTGCCAGTAGGGGACTAGCGGGAGACGAGCAGTACTTC. The whole variable domain, remainder taken from reference TRBV19 and TRBJ2-7, is DGGITQSPKYLFRKEGQNVTLSCEQNLNHDAMYWYRQDPGQGLRLIYYSQIVNDFQKGDIAEGYSVSREKKESFPLTVTSAQKNPTAFYLCASRGLAGDEQYFGPGTRLTVT.

The chain combines TRBV25-1 with TRBJ1-3; possible D gene TRBD1, 6 bases. The germline V gene encodes CDR1 MGHDK and CDR2 SYGVNS. Trimming left V 8 bases short and J 0 bases short, with 11 bases between. The CDR3 consists of 14 residues. The CDR3 spells CASGGQYSGNTIYF. The CDR3 DNA reads TGTGCCAGCGGAGGACAGTACTCTGGAAACACCATATATTTT. Looking up the rest from reference TRBV25-1 and TRBJ1-3 gives the full variable domain: EADIYQTPRYLVIGTGKKITLECSQTMGHDKMYWYQQDPGMELHLIHYSYGVNSTEKGDLSSESTVSRIRTEHFPLTLESARPSHTSQYLCASGGQYSGNTIYFGEGSWLTVV.